This TCR beta chain appears in the sequencing data of a study of shared clonotypes between healthy human individuals. Whole-study results and caveats: Although depth was large, rarefaction showed that sequencing of the sorted subsets was incomplete.

Trimming took 10 bases from V and 4 from J; bases not matched to a gene: 4. CDR3 length equals 12 residues. From germline, CDR1 is SNHLY and CDR2 FYNNEI. Produced via immunoSEQ multiplex PCR; TCRdb's table is partial and in-frame only. This repertoire shows under 600,000 clones, 95% to 98% found once; its top ten account for less than 0.35%. It was CD45RO-negative cells, positively selected for CCR7, that made up naive CD8 cells, with terminally differentiated effector memory CD45RA+ cells excluded. Worth noting for this clone: What it recognizes is unknown.

This clonotype originated in a young man in good health. The sequenced material came from naive CD8+ T cells sorted from blood. J is TRBJ1-2 and V is TRBV2, with TRBD1 matching over 9 bases. The CDR3 sequence: CANPGQGYGYTF. CDR3 bases: TGTGCCAACCCGGGACAGGGCTATGGCTACACCTTC. The full variable domain, its missing parts supplied by reference TRBV2 and TRBJ1-2, is EPEVTQTPSHQVTQMGQEVILRCVPISNHLYFYWYRQILGQKVEFLVSFYNNEISEKSEIFDDQFSVERPDGSNFTLKIRSTKLEDSAMYFCANPGQGYGYTFGSGTRLTVV.